The 10 T cell receptor beta chains listed next were all sequenced from one sample in a study of T cells in Graves' hyperthyroidism and ophthalmopathy. TCR beta CDR3 regions were amplified from RNA. First-round RT-PCR targeting the TCR CDR3 was performed with the HTBI primer set. TCRdb re-called the multiplex PCR reads with MiXCR, one entry per CDR3 protein. The sample contains 300,000 to 450,000 distinct CDR3 sequences, 14% to 15% of which appear only once. Sequenced input: blood. These receptors were obtained from a woman aged 25 to 39 with Graves' hyperthyroidism.

This clonotype was detected only a few times. V usage is TRBV20-1 and J usage is TRBJ1-6; 7 bases agree with TRBD1. Germline V gene lookup returns CDR1 DFQATT and CDR2 SNEGSKA (reference sequence). Trimming at V came to 4 bases and at J to 7 bases, leaving 4 bases not matched to a gene. The CDR3 is made up of 13 amino acids. Here the CDR3 reads CSATTGRNSPLHF. CDR3 DNA: TGCAGTGCTACGACAGGGAGGAATTCACCCCTCCACTTT.

This chain links TRBV29-1 with TRBJ2-2; D is ambiguous. Trimming removed 5 bases at V and 0 bases at J, with 7 bases between. The CDR3 extends over 13 amino acids. Per germline, CDR1 SQVTM and CDR2 ANQGSEA. The CDR3 region has the DNA TGCAGCGTTAGTTGGACGAACACCGGGGAGCTGTTTTTT. This sequence encodes CSVSWTNTGELFF.

The rearrangement joins TRBV7-6 to TRBJ2-1; a weak D match, TRBD2 (6 bases). Trimming pared 0 bases from V and 9 bases from J, leaving 9 bases between. Germline CDR1 SGHVS, CDR2 FNYEAQ. The CDR3 sequence is 13 residues long. The CDR3 reads CASSLASEGEQFF. For the CDR3, the DNA is TGTGCCAGCAGCTTAGCGTCGGAGGGTGAGCAGTTCTTC.

The sample holds many counts of this clonotype. This chain connects TRBV27 to TRBJ2-3, with 9 bases identical to TRBD2. V was clipped by 5 bases and J by 1 base; unmatched bases: 4. This CDR3 is built from 15 residues. Germline V lookup: CDR1 MNHEY, CDR2 SMNVEV (reference sequence). CDR3 DNA: TGTGCCAGCAGTGTAAGACTAGCGGGCACAGATACGCAGTATTTT. Translating gives CASSVRLAGTDTQYF.

Many counts were recorded for this clonotype. The chain recombines TRBV30 with TRBJ2-7; 10 bases map to TRBD1. CDR3 length: 12 amino acids. Trimming at V came to 5 bases and at J to 2 bases, leaving 0 bases not matched to a gene. CDR1 and CDR2 from the germline V gene are GTSNPN and SVGIG (reference sequence). The chain's CDR3 is CAWGTGAYEQYF. CDR3 DNA: TGTGCCTGGGGGACAGGGGCCTACGAGCAGTACTTC.

This clonotype appeared many times. The chain joins TRBV12-3 or TRBV12-4 to TRBJ2-7; 7 nucleotides match TRBD2. V was clipped by 6 bases and J by 5 bases; unmatched bases: 7. This CDR3 has 13 amino acids. The DNA for the CDR3 is TGTGCCAGCAGCTGGGCGGGAGTCAACGAGCAGTACTTC. Translated, it gives CASSWAGVNEQYF.

This clonotype was seen repeatedly, ten times or more. The chain combines TRBV7-9 with TRBJ2-7; no definite D call. The CDR3 is made up of 11 amino acids. The germline CDR1 and CDR2 sequences are SEHNR and FQNEAQ (reference sequence). V dropped 2 bases and J dropped 6 bases, with 5 bases sitting between them. For the CDR3, the DNA is TGTGCCAGCAGCTTATCCGTCGAGCAGTACTTC. Protein: CASSLSVEQYF.

In this sample, this clonotype turned up many times. The chain joins TRBV5-1 to TRBJ2-1; 11 bases align to TRBD2. The CDR3 contains 16 residues. The germline CDR1 and CDR2 sequences are SGHRS and YFSETQ. With 0 bases clipped from V and 5 bases from J, the junction kept 4 bases outside the gene matches. DNA of the CDR3: TGCGCCAGCAGCTTGGGCCTAGCGGGAGGTAACAATGAGCAGTTCTTC. It is translated as CASSLGLAGGNNEQFF.

At least ten counts were recorded for this clonotype. This chain joins TRBV5-1 and TRBJ2-7; D is perhaps TRBD2 (6 bases). Germline lookup yields CDR1 SGHRS and CDR2 YFSETQ. The CDR3 extends over 12 amino acids. The ends were cut back, 8 bases at V and 0 bases at J, with 9 bases in the middle. The CDR3 loop is CASASDSYEQYF. CDR3 bases: TGCGCCAGTGCTAGCGACTCCTACGAGCAGTACTTC.

V and J are TRBV29-1 and TRBJ1-2; perhaps TRBD1 as D (5 bases). The CDR3 is 15 residues long. V shed 2 bases and J shed 5 bases, with 18 bases lying between them. Germline values: CDR1 SQVTM, CDR2 ANQGSEA. CDR3 protein: CSVELPFFGAYGYTF. The CDR3 nucleotides read TGCAGCGTTGAACTACCTTTCTTTGGGGCATATGGCTACACCTTC.